Detailed here is one T cell receptor (beta chain). Its cognate antigen is unknown. This specimen belongs to a study of blood T cells in healthy people across ages. Whole-study results and caveats: Changes in expanded clonotypes were possibly confounded, as the CMV status of donors was unknown.

V gave up 5 bases and J gave up 0 bases, with 11 bases separating them. Germline values: CDR1 GTSNPN, CDR2 SVGIG (reference sequence). The CDR3 runs 14 residues. Then a second PCR, running roughly 7 to 11 cycles, was carried out with a sample-barcoded 5' primer and a J-beta primer mix. TCRdb independently ran MiXCR on the 5' RACE reads; one entry per CDR3 protein. The data show about 1 million distinct CDR3 sequences, over 35% seen once. V is TRBV30 and J is TRBJ1-5; D ambiguous. The sample taken for sequencing was blood. This sequence originates from a woman aged 55-69 years in good health. The DNA of the CDR3 is TGTGCCTGGTCACTTGCGGATAGCAATCAGCCCCAGCATTTT. It yields the protein CAWSLADSNQPQHF.